Below, 14 T cell receptor beta chains from the same sample are listed, as sequenced in a study of cytomegalovirus exposure and HLA in healthy donors. Amplification used 60 Vbeta primers and 13 Jbeta primers. The data were produced by immunoSEQ multiplex PCR, yet TCRdb's version contains in-frame clones alone and is incomplete. Found here are over 150,000 clones, 75% of them singletons; the top ten hold approximately 3.1%. Specimen: PBMCs. The receptors stem from a woman between 50 and 59 years old in good health and CMV-seropositive.

The rearrangement joins TRBV5-5 to TRBJ1-1; no definite D call. CDR1 is SGHKS, CDR2 YYEKEE, per germline (reference sequence). This CDR3 comprises 14 residues. The germline V and J ends were trimmed by 0 bases and 3 bases, with 9 bases remaining between them. The CDR3 nucleotides are TGTGCCAGCAGCTTGGTTTGGGCTGACACTGAAGCTTTCTTT. It translates to CASSLVWADTEAFF.

The chain recombines TRBV27 with TRBJ2-1; 9 bases fit TRBD2. Germline loops: CDR1 MNHEY, CDR2 SMNVEV (reference sequence). V shed 2 bases, J shed 9 bases, and the junction held 11 bases outside the gene matches. This CDR3 is 16 amino acids long. CDR3 residues: CASSLLMASGVGEQFF. DNA for the CDR3: TGTGCCAGCAGTTTACTGATGGCTAGCGGGGTAGGTGAGCAGTTCTTC.

V gene TRBV15 combines with J gene TRBJ1-3; 10 bases are shared with TRBD1. V lost 0 bases to trimming and J lost 4 bases; unmatched junction nucleotides: 12. Germline-derived CDR1 and CDR2 are LNHNV and YYDKDF (reference sequence). The CDR3 length is 19 residues. Written as DNA, the CDR3 is TGTGCCACCAGCAGAGATAGGGGGACAGGGGACGTGTCAGGAAACACCATATATTTT. The encoded protein is CATSRDRGTGDVSGNTIYF.

The chain employs TRBV6-1 and TRBJ1-6, with D possibly matching TRBD1 (6 bases). The V and J ends lost 4 bases and 6 bases respectively, with 16 bases between them. Germline V gene sequence: CDR1 MNHNS, CDR2 SASEGT. The CDR3 runs to 16 residues. The CDR3 loop reads CASSAFSGGLNSPLHF. CDR3 in DNA: TGTGCCAGCAGTGCGTTTTCCGGGGGGCTTAATTCACCCCTCCACTTT.

The chain uses TRBV27 and TRBJ2-2; 7 bases line up with TRBD2. V was clipped by 3 bases and J by 6 bases; unmatched bases: 10. CDR1 and CDR2 (germline): MNHEY, SMNVEV (reference sequence). The length of the CDR3 is 16 residues. CDR3 sequence: CASSFRAGVKPGELFF. The DNA of the CDR3 is TGTGCCAGCAGTTTTAGGGCGGGGGTTAAGCCCGGGGAGCTGTTTTTT.

V and J are TRBV27 and TRBJ2-2; D not certain. The germline V gene has CDR1 MNHEY and CDR2 SMNVEV (reference sequence). This CDR3 spans 15 amino acids. The V gene lost 0 bases and the J gene lost 0 bases, with 5 bases spanning the gap. For the CDR3, the DNA is TGTGCCAGCAGTTTATCGGCAGCGAACACCGGGGAGCTGTTTTTT. This sequence encodes CASSLSAANTGELFF.

The rearrangement links TRBV29-1 to TRBJ2-3; 8 bases align to TRBD1. The V gene end was trimmed by 3 bases and the J gene end by 0 bases; junction bases not matched to a gene: 11. The CDR3 totals 17 residues. The germline V gene has CDR1 SQVTM and CDR2 ANQGSEA. The CDR3 DNA sequence: TGCAGCGTTGATGACTTCCGGACAGGGTCCAGCACAGATACGCAGTATTTT. This gives the protein CSVDDFRTGSSTDTQYF.

The rearrangement uses TRBV25-1 and TRBJ2-7; 9 bases map to TRBD1. CDR3 length: 16 residues. Germline values: CDR1 MGHDK, CDR2 SYGVNS. V lost 0 bases, J lost 6 bases, and 9 bases stayed unmatched. DNA of the CDR3: TGTGCCAGCAGTGAATACCGACAGGGGGGTATTGGCGAGCAGTACTTC. It translates to CASSEYRQGGIGEQYF.

On this clone itself: This may be a read error: a much more frequent sequence differs by one nucleotide. The V gene is TRBV11-3, the J gene TRBJ2-7; weak D call: TRBD2 (5 bases). This CDR3 is 13 amino acids long. V was trimmed by 0 bases and J by 3 bases, leaving 6 bases between them. Germline CDR1 SGHNT, CDR2 YENEEA. The CDR3 reads CASSLERGYEQYF. CDR3 in DNA: TGTGCCAGCAGCTTAGAACGGGGCTACGAGCAGTACTTC.

V is TRBV2 and J is TRBJ2-1, with 15 bases fitting TRBD2. Germline V gene lookup returns CDR1 SNHLY and CDR2 FYNNEI. The CDR3 runs to 18 residues. Germline trimming cut 7 bases from V and 0 bases from J; bases unmatched to any gene: 7. The CDR3 sequence: CASKSGTSGGSSYNEQFF. DNA for the CDR3: TGTGCCAGCAAATCCGGGACTAGCGGGGGGAGCTCCTACAATGAGCAGTTCTTC. Drawing the rest from reference TRBV2 and TRBJ2-1, the complete variable domain is EPEVTQTPSHQVTQMGQEVILRCVPISNHLYFYWYRQILGQKVEFLVSFYNNEISEKSEIFDDQFSVERPDGSNFTLKIRSTKLEDSAMYFCASKSGTSGGSSYNEQFFGPGTRLTVL.

Only a few counts were recorded for this clone. The chain carries TRBV7-9 and TRBJ2-5; 12 positions match TRBD2. The CDR3 runs to 15 residues. Trimming at V came to 5 bases and at J to 1 base, leaving 2 bases not matched to a gene. The germline V gene encodes CDR1 SEHNR and CDR2 FQNEAQ (reference sequence). Written as DNA, the CDR3 is TGTGCCAGCAGCCCTAGCGGGGGGGCCCAAGAGACCCAGTACTTC. It specifies CASSPSGGAQETQYF.

The V gene is TRBV9, the J gene TRBJ1-2; D call uncertain. CDR1 is SGDLS and CDR2 is YYNGEE in the germline V gene. The CDR3 is made up of 14 amino acids. Trimming left V 0 bases short and J 8 bases short, with 14 bases between. In DNA, the CDR3 is TGTGCCAGCAGCGTAGCCCAGGAGGGATTGGGCTACACCTTC. It yields the protein CASSVAQEGLGYTF.

This clone was detected a few times. This chain uses TRBV2 with TRBJ1-6; 7 bases are a match to TRBD1. Trimming removed 8 bases from V and 8 bases from J; junction bases left unmatched: 6. In germline, CDR1 is SNHLY, CDR2 FYNNEI. This CDR3 spans 13 amino acids. The CDR3 DNA is TGTGCCAGCCAGGGGGAGAGGGATTCACCCCTCCACTTT. It encodes CASQGERDSPLHF.

The genes are TRBV6-5 and TRBJ2-7; a possible D gene is TRBD2 (6 bases). Per the germline V gene, CDR1 is MNHEY and CDR2 is SVGAGI. The CDR3 runs to 13 residues. Trimming removed 4 bases at V and 6 bases at J, with 13 bases between. CDR3 amino acids: CASSSGGRAEQYF. DNA for the CDR3: TGTGCCAGCAGTTCCGGGGGAAGAGCCGAGCAGTACTTC.